The 18 T cell receptor beta chains below all came from one sample that was sequenced in a study of shared clonotypes between healthy human individuals. Repertoires were generated with immunoSEQ multiplex PCR, while TCRdb's copy carries only in-frame clones and drops some. The table includes over a million clones, around 97% detected once. Sequenced material: naive CD4+ T cells sorted from blood. Subset: CD45RA+ positively selected. These receptors all come from a man aged 25-45 years in good health.

The genes are TRBV10-3 and TRBJ1-2; 7 bases match TRBD1. CDR1 is ENHRY and CDR2 is SYGVKD in the germline V gene. The CDR3 is made up of 18 amino acids. The trim removed 0 bases at V and 0 bases at J, leaving 10 bases unmatched. CDR3 nucleotide sequence: TGTGCCATCAGTGAGTCAATACTCAGGGGGAAAGCTAACTATGGCTACACCTTC. It translates to CAISESILRGKANYGYTF.

This clone was seen only a few times. The sample contains more than one DNA sequence encoding this CDR3. This chain uses TRBV20-1 with TRBJ2-5; D remains ambiguous. The V end was cut by 2 bases, the J end by 3 bases, with 1 base between. Germline V lookup: CDR1 DFQATT, CDR2 SNEGSKA (reference sequence). The CDR3 totals 10 residues. In nucleotides, the CDR3 is TGCAGTGCTAGAAAAGAGACCCAGTACTTC. This gives the protein CSARKETQYF.

The chain uses TRBV25-1 and TRBJ2-1; 12 bases line up with TRBD1. The CDR3 covers 14 residues. V shed 6 bases, J shed 6 bases, and the junction held 3 bases outside the gene matches. Germline CDR1 is MGHDK and CDR2 is SYGVNS. The CDR3 is CASSGTGGVNEQFF. The CDR3 DNA follows: TGTGCCAGCAGCGGGACAGGGGGCGTCAATGAGCAGTTCTTC.

The chain couples TRBV9 to TRBJ2-3; D is ambiguous. This CDR3 comprises 14 residues. Germline values: CDR1 SGDLS, CDR2 YYNGEE. Between the trimmed V and J ends, which lost 0 bases and 3 bases, there was a span of 8 bases. The CDR3 here is CASSVGVRTDTQYF. The CDR3 DNA is TGTGCCAGCAGCGTAGGCGTAAGGACAGATACGCAGTATTTT.

The V call is TRBV5-4, the J call TRBJ2-3, with D unclear. This CDR3 has 15 residues. V lost 0 bases and J 1 base, leaving 9 bases between the germline ends. Germline loops: CDR1 SGHNT, CDR2 YYREEE (reference sequence). The CDR3, as DNA: TGTGCCAGCAGCTTGGCTAGTCTGGGCACAGATACGCAGTATTTT. It translates to CASSLASLGTDTQYF.

This clone was recorded once. CDR3 sequence (DNA): TGTGCCAGCAGCTTAGTAGGAGCGGGAGCGGGCTACAATGAGCAGTTCTTC. Translating it yields CASSLVGAGAGYNEQFF. The chain employs TRBV11-2 and TRBJ2-1; TRBD2 agrees at 8 bases. The CDR3 contains 17 residues. Looked up from germline, CDR1 is SGHAT and CDR2 is FQNNGV. J lost 3 bases, V lost 1 base, and 8 bases had no gene match.

The chain couples TRBV5-1 to TRBJ2-7; TRBD2 agrees at 11 bases. Trimming cost V 6 bases and J 5 bases; bases outside gene matches: 7. The CDR3 loop spans 14 amino acids. Per germline, CDR1 SGHRS and CDR2 YFSETQ. In DNA, the CDR3 is TGCGCCAGCAACCCACTAGCGGGAGCGGACGAGCAGTACTTC. It is translated as CASNPLAGADEQYF.

The rearrangement links TRBV6-1 to TRBJ1-5, with 8 positions matching TRBD1. The CDR3 runs 13 residues. Germline CDR1 reads MNHNS; CDR2 reads SASEGT. Unmatched junction bases numbered 4, after V lost 8 bases and J lost 4 bases. The CDR3 DNA is TGTGCCAGCGGACAGGGAAAGAATCAGCCCCAGCATTTT. Protein product: CASGQGKNQPQHF.

The chain carries TRBV7-9 and TRBJ2-2, with a possible D match to TRBD2 (6 bases). This CDR3 comprises 14 residues. With 5 bases removed from V and 4 bases from J, the gap between germline ends came to 11 bases. Germline-derived CDR1 and CDR2 are SEHNR and FQNEAQ (reference sequence). CDR3 DNA sequence: TGTGCCAGCAGCACGGGACTGACCACCGGGGAGCTGTTTTTT. This codes for CASSTGLTTGELFF.

This rearrangement joins TRBV6-6 to TRBJ1-1, with 10 bases that match TRBD1. V was pared by 2 bases and J by 3 bases, with 3 bases of the junction left unmatched. Germline lookup yields CDR1 MNHNY and CDR2 SVGAGI (reference sequence). This CDR3 has 15 amino acids. The CDR3 spells CASSYPDRGDTEAFF. CDR3 DNA sequence: TGTGCCAGCAGTTACCCGGACAGGGGGGACACTGAAGCTTTCTTT.

The chain carries TRBV2 and TRBJ2-1, with 8 positions matching TRBD1. The ends lost 3 bases at V and 7 bases at J; junction bases unmatched: 17. The CDR3 length is 18 residues. The V gene's germline CDR1 is SNHLY and CDR2 FYNNEI. The CDR3 loop reads CASSERTGLFAKRNEQFF. In DNA form, the CDR3 reads TGTGCCAGCAGTGAGAGGACAGGGTTATTTGCCAAGAGGAATGAGCAGTTCTTC.

This clone was detected only a few times. The V call is TRBV15, the J call TRBJ2-5, with 9 bases matching TRBD2. The CDR3 has 19 amino acids. The J segment lost 1 base and the V segment lost 1 base, leaving 13 bases of the junction unmatched. Germline CDR1 LNHNV, CDR2 YYDKDF (reference sequence). The CDR3 DNA reads TGTGCCACCAGCAGAGGCCGAGGCCCTAGCGGGGCTGTCCAAGAGACCCAGTACTTC. It translates to CATSRGRGPSGAVQETQYF.

The V call is TRBV6-6, the J call TRBJ2-1; the D gene is possibly TRBD1 (6 bases). V was clipped by 5 bases and J by 0 bases, with 14 bases between them. The CDR3 consists of 16 residues. Germline lookup yields CDR1 MNHNY and CDR2 SVGAGI (reference sequence). This CDR3 reads CASSPRGRNSYNEQFF. CDR3 DNA sequence: TGTGCCAGCAGTCCCAGGGGTCGTAACTCCTACAATGAGCAGTTCTTC.

The V call is TRBV11-2, the J call TRBJ2-5; 8 nucleotides agree with TRBD1. V was clipped by 5 bases and J by 4 bases; unmatched bases: 3. Germline CDR1 and CDR2: SGHAT and FQNNGV. This CDR3 is 13 amino acids long. The CDR3 DNA reads TGTGCCAGCAGCCGTACAGGGGGAGAGACCCAGTACTTC. Translated, it gives CASSRTGGETQYF.

The CDR3 coding sequence is TGTGCCAGCCAGGAGAACCTCTACAATGAGCAGTTCTTC. It encodes CASQENLYNEQFF. This chain connects TRBV2 to TRBJ2-1, with D uncertain. The germline V gene encodes CDR1 SNHLY and CDR2 FYNNEI. With 8 bases removed from V and 3 bases from J, the gap between germline ends came to 11 bases. This CDR3 is 13 amino acids long.

This rearrangement joins TRBV5-1 to TRBJ1-1; D is possibly TRBD1 (6 bases). Germline CDR1 and CDR2: SGHRS and YFSETQ. The CDR3 length is 13 residues. The V gene lost 9 bases and the J gene lost 0 bases, with 12 bases spanning the gap. This CDR3 reads CATTTGMNTEAFF. The DNA of the CDR3 is TGCGCCACCACAACAGGGATGAACACTGAAGCTTTCTTT. Supplemented by reference TRBV5-1 and TRBJ1-1, the full variable domain reads KAGVTQTPRYLIKTRGQQVTLSCSPISGHRSVSWYQQTPGQGLQFLFEYFSETQRNKGNFPGRFSGRQFSNSRSEMNVSTLELGDSALYLCATTTGMNTEAFFGQGTRLTVV.

The chain is built from TRBV19 and TRBJ2-7; 10 nucleotides line up with TRBD1. The junction had 9 bases not matched to a gene; V was cut back by 3 bases and J by 7 bases. Germline values: CDR1 LNHDA, CDR2 SQIVND (reference sequence). There are 15 residues in the CDR3. CDR3 sequence (DNA): TGTGCCAGTAGTATGAGAGACAGGGGGCATGGTGAGCAGTACTTC. Translating it yields CASSMRDRGHGEQYF.

The chain recombines TRBV7-2 with TRBJ1-5, with D hard to call. Trimming left V 2 bases short and J 3 bases short, with 8 bases between. Germline V gene sequence: CDR1 SGHTA, CDR2 FQGNSA. The CDR3 runs 14 residues. CDR3 residues: CASSLQVHNQPQHF. DNA of the CDR3: TGTGCCAGCAGCTTACAGGTACACAATCAGCCCCAGCATTTT. Filled out from reference TRBV7-2 and TRBJ1-5, the complete variable domain reads GAGVSQSPSNKVTEKGKDVELRCDPISGHTALYWYRQSLGQGLEFLIYFQGNSAPDKSGLPSDRFSAERTGGSVSTLTIQRTQQEDSAVYLCASSLQVHNQPQHFGDGTRLSIL.